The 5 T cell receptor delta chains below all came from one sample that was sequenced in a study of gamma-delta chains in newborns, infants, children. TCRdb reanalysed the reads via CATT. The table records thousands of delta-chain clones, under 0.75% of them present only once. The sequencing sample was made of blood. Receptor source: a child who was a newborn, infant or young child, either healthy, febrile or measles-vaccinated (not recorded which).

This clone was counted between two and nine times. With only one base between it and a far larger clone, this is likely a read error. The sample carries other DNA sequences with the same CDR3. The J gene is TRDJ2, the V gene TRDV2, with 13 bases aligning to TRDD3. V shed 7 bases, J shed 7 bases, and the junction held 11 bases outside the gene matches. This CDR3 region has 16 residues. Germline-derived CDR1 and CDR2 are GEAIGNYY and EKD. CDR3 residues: CACDSLLGDTLAQLFF. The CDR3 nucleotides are TGTGCCTGCGACTCCCTACTGGGGGATACGCTAGCACAACTCTTCTTT.

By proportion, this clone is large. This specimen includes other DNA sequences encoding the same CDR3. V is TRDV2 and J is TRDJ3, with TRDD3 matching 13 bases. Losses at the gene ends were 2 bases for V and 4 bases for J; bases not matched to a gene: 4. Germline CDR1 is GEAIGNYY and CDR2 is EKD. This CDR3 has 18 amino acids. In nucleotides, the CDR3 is TGTGCCTGTGACATACTGGGGGATACGCCTTGGGACACCCGACAGATGTTTTTC. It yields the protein CACDILGDTPWDTRQMFF.

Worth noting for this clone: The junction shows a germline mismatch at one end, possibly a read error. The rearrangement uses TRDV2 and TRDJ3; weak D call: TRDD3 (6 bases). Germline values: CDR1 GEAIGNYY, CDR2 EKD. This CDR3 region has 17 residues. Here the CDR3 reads CACNTVLRSWGTRQMFF. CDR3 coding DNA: TGTGCCTGTAACACCGTTCTACGCTCCTGGGGCACCCGACAGATGTTTTTC.

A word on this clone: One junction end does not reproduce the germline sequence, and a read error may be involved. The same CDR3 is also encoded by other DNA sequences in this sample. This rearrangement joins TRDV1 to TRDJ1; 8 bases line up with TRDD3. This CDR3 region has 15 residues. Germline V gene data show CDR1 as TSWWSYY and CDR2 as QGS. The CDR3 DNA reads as TGTGCTCTCGGGGAATTTTTTTTGGGGGATTTTAAACTCATCTTT. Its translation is CALGEFFLGDFKLIF.

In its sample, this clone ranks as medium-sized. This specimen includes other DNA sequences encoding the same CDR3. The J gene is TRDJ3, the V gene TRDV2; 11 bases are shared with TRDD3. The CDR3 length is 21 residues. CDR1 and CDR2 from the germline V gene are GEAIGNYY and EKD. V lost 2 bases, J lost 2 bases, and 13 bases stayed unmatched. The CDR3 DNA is TGTGCCTGTGACAGCGCATTTACAGACTGGGGGATAGCCTGGGACACCCGACAGATGTTTTTC. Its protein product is CACDSAFTDWGIAWDTRQMFF.